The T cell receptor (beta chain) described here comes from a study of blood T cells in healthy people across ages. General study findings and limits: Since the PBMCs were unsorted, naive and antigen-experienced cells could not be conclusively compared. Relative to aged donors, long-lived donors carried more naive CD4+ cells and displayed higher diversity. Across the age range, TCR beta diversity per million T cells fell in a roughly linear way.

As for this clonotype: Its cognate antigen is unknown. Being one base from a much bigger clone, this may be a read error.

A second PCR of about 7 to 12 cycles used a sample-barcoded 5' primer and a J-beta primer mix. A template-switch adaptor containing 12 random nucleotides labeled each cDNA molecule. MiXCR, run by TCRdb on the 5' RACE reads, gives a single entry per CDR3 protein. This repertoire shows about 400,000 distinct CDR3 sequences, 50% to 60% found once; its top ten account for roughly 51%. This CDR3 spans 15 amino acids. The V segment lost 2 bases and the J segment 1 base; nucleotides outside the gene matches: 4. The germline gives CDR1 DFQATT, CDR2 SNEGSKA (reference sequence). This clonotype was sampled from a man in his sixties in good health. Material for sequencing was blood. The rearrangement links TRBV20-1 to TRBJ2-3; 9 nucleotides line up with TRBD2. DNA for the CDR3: TGCAGTGCTAGACATCCTAGCGGGGGCACAGATACGCAGTATTTT. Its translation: CSARHPSGGTDTQYF.